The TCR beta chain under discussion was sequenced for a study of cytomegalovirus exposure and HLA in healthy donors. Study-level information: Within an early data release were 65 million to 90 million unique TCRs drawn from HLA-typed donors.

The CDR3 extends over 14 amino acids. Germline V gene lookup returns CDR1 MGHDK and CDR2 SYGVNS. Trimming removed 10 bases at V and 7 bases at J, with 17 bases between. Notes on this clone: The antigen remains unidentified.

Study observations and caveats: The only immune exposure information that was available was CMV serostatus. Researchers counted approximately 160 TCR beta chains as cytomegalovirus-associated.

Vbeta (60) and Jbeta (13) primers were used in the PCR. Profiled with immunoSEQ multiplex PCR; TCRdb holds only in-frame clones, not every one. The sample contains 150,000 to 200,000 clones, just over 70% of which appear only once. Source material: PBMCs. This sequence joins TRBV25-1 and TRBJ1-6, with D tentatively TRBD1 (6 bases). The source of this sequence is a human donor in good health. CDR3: CATSSQGTNSPLHF. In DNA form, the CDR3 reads TGTGCCACCTCATCACAGGGTACCAATTCACCCCTCCACTTT.